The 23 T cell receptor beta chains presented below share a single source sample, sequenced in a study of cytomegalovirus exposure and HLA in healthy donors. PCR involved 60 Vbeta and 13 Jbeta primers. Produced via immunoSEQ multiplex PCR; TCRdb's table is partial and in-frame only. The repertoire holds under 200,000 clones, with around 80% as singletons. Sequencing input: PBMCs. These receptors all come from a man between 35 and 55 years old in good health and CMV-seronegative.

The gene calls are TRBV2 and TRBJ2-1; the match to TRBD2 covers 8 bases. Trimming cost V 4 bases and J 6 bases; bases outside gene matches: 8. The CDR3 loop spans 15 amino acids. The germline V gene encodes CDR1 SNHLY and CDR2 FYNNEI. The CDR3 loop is CASSGLGRALNEQFF. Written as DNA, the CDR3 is TGTGCCAGCAGTGGCCTCGGGAGGGCCCTCAATGAGCAGTTCTTC.

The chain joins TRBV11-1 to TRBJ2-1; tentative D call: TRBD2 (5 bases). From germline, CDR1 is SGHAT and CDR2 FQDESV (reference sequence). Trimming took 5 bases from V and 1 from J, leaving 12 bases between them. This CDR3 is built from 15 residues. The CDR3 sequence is CASSPLALSYNEQFF. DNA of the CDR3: TGTGCCAGCAGCCCTTTAGCGCTTTCCTACAATGAGCAGTTCTTC.

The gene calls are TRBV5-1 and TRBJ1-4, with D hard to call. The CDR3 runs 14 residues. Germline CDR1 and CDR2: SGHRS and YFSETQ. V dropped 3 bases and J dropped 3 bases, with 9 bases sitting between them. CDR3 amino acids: CASSSGESNEKLFF. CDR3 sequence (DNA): TGCGCCAGCAGCTCCGGGGAATCTAATGAAAAACTGTTTTTT. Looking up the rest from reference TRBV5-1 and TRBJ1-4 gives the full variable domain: KAGVTQTPRYLIKTRGQQVTLSCSPISGHRSVSWYQQTPGQGLQFLFEYFSETQRNKGNFPGRFSGRQFSNSRSEMNVSTLELGDSALYLCASSSGESNEKLFFGSGTQLSVL.

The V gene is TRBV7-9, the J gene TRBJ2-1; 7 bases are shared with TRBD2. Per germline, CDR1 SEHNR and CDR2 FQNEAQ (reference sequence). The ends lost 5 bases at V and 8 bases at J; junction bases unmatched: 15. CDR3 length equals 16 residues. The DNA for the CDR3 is TGTGCCAGCAGCCCGGGACGGGGCGGGAGTAAGGATGAGCAGTTCTTC. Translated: CASSPGRGGSKDEQFF.

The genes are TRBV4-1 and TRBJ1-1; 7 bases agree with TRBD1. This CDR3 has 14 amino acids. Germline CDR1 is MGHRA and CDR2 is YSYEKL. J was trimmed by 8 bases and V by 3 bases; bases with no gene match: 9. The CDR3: CASSQRQGSPEAFF. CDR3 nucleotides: TGCGCCAGCAGCCAGAGACAGGGATCGCCCGAAGCTTTCTTT.

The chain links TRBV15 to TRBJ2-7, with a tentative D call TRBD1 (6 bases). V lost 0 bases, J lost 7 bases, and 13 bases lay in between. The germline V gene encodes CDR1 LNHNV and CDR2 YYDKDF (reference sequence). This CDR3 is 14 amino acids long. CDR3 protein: CATSRDEGQGEQYF. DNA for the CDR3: TGTGCCACCAGCAGAGACGAGGGGCAGGGGGAGCAGTACTTC.

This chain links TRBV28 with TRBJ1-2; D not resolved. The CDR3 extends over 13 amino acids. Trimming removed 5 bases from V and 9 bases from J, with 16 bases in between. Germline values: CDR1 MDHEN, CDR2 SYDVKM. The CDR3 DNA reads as TGTGCCAGCAGTCTGGGAGTAGGGTTAAGCTACACCTTC. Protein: CASSLGVGLSYTF.

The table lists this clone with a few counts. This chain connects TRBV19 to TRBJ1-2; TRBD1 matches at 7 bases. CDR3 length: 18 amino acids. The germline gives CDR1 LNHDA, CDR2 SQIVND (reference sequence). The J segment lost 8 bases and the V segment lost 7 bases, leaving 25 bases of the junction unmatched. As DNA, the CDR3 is TGTGCCAGTACCGTCGGACAGGCTCGTCTCGTACCTGGGTTGGGCTACACCTTC. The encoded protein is CASTVGQARLVPGLGYTF.

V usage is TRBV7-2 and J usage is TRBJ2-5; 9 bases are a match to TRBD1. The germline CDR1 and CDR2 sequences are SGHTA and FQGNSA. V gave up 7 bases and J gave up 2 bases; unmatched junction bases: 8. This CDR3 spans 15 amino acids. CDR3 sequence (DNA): TGTGCCAGCACAGGACAGGGGTATAGTCAAGAGACCCAGTACTTC. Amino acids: CASTGQGYSQETQYF.

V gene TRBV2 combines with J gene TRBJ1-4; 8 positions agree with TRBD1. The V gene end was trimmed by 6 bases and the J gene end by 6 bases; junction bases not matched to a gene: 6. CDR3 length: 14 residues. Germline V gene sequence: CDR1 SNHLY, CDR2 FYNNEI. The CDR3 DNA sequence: TGTGCCAGCAGGAGACAGGGGATAGATGAAAAACTGTTTTTT. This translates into CASRRQGIDEKLFF.

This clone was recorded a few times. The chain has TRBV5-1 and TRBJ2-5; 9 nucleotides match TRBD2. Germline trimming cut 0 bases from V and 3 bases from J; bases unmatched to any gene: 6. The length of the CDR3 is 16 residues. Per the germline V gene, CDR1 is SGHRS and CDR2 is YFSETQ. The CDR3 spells CASSLVALAGEETQYF. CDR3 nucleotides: TGCGCCAGCAGCTTGGTGGCTTTAGCGGGAGAAGAGACCCAGTACTTC.

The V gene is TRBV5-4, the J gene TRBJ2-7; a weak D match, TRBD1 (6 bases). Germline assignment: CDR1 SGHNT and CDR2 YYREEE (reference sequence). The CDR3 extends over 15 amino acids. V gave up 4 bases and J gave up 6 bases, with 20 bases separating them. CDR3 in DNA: TGTGCCAGCAGCCCATGGGGACAAGGCCATGCCGAGCAGTACTTC. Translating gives CASSPWGQGHAEQYF.

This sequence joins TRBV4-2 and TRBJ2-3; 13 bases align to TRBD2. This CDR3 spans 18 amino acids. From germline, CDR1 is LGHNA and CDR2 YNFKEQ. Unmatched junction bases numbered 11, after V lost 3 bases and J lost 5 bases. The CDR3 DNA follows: TGTGCCAGCAGCCAGGCGGGACTAGCGGGGTTGGTGGGAGATACGCAGTATTTT. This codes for CASSQAGLAGLVGDTQYF.

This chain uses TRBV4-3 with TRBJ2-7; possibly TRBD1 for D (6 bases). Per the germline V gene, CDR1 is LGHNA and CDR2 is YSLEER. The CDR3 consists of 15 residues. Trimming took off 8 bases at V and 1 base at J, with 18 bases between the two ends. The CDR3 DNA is TGCGCCAGCCCCCAGGGGACACAAGTTTCCTACGAGCAGTACTTC. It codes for CASPQGTQVSYEQYF.

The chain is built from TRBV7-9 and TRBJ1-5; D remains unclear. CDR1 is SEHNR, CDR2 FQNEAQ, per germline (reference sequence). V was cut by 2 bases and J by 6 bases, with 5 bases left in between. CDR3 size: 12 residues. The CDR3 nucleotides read TGTGCCAGCAGCTTAAACACTCAGCCCCAGCATTTT. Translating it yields CASSLNTQPQHF.

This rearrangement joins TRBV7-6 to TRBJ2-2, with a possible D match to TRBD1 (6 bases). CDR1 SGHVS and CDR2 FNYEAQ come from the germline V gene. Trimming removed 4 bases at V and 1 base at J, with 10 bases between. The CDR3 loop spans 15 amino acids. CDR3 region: CASSSQGGNTGELFF. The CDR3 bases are TGTGCCAGCAGCTCGCAAGGGGGGAACACCGGGGAGCTGTTTTTT.

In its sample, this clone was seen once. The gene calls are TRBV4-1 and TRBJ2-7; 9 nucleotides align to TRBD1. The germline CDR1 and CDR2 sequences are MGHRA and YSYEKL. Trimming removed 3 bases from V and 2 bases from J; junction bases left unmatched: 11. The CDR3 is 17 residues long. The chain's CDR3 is CASSHSTTGGRPYEQYF. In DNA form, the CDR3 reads TGCGCCAGCAGCCATTCTACGACAGGGGGGCGCCCCTACGAGCAGTACTTC.

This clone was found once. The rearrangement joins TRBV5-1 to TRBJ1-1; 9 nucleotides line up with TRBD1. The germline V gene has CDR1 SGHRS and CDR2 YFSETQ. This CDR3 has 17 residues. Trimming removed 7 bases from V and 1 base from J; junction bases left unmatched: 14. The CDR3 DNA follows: TGCGCCAGCTCCCGCGGAACAGAGGGACAGGGGAACACTGAAGCTTTCTTT. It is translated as CASSRGTEGQGNTEAFF.

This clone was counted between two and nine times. CDR3 region: CASSFQGSSSGETQYF. CDR3 sequence (DNA): TGCGCCAGCAGCTTCCAGGGGTCGAGTTCCGGGGAGACCCAGTACTTC. The rearrangement links TRBV5-1 to TRBJ2-5; TRBD1 is a possible D gene (6 bases). The germline V and J ends were trimmed by 2 bases and 5 bases, with 19 bases remaining between them. The CDR3 consists of 16 residues. Germline V gene data show CDR1 as SGHRS and CDR2 as YFSETQ.

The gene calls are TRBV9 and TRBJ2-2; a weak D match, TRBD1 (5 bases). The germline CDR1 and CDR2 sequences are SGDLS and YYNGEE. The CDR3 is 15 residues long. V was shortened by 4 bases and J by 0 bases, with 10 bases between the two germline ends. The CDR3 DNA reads TGTGCCAGCAGCCTATCGACAGCGAACACCGGGGAGCTGTTTTTT. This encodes CASSLSTANTGELFF.

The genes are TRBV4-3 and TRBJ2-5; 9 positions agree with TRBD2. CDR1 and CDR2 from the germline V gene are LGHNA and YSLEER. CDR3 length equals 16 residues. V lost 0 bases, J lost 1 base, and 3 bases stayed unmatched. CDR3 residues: CASSQDLAGFQETQYF. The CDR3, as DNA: TGCGCCAGCAGCCAAGACCTAGCGGGGTTCCAAGAGACCCAGTACTTC.

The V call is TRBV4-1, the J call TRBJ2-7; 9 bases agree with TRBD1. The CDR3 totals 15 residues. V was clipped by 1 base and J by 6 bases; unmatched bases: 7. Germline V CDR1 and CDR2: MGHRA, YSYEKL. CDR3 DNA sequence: TGCGCCAGCAGCCAAGCCGGACAGGGGACGGGCGAGCAGTACTTC. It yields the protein CASSQAGQGTGEQYF.

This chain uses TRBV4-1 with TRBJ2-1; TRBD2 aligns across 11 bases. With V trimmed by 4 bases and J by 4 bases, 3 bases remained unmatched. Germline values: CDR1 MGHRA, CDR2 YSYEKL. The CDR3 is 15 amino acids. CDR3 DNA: TGCGCCAGCAGCCTCGGACTAGCGGGTTACAATGAGCAGTTCTTC. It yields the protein CASSLGLAGYNEQFF.